These T cell receptor beta chains were read from a single sample in a study of control samples from healthy donors and cancer patients. Produced via immunoSEQ multiplex PCR; TCRdb's table is partial and in-frame only. The sample has around 100,000 clones, around nine tenths seen once. The sequenced material came from blood. Receptor source: a man between 25 and 39 years old in good health. The CDR3 runs from the conserved cysteine through the conserved F or W.

v_gene: TRBV2
CDR3aa: CASSEIAGAETQYF

v_gene: TRBV6-1
CDR3aa: CASSEWDRESNQPQHF

v_gene: TRBV4-1
CDR3aa: CASSQIPQVGRAYNEQFF

v_gene: TRBV24-1
CDR3aa: CATFSGSPDTQYF

v_gene: TRBV18
CDR3aa: CASSPASGYNQPQHF

v_gene: TRBV7-8
CDR3aa: CASSSSGGRTNTGELFF

v_gene: TRBV5-6
CDR3aa: CASSPGVASSYEQYF

v_gene: TRBV19
CDR3aa: CASSDRGFVGYTF

v_gene: TRBV10-2
CDR3aa: CASTGGLVLHF

v_gene: TRBV9
CDR3aa: CASSVDGTEAFF

v_gene: TRBV9
CDR3aa: CASSVEGQGIQETQYF